This T cell receptor (beta chain) was recorded in a study of shared clonotypes between healthy human individuals. Study context: Every donor yielded three CD4 naive, three CD4 memory, two CD8 naive and one CD8 memory plate.

The data were produced by immunoSEQ multiplex PCR, yet TCRdb's version contains in-frame clones alone and is incomplete. The data contain some 1,900,000 clones, just under 95% of them singletons. It was CD45RO-negative cells, positively selected for CCR7, that made up naive CD8 cells, with terminally differentiated effector memory CD45RA+ cells excluded. Study donors comprised healthy, HIV-negative adults devoid of recent acute infection or vaccination. With regard to this clone: Its matching antigen is unknown.

Germline V gene lookup returns CDR1 MDHEN and CDR2 SYDVKM. The CDR3 has 13 amino acids. Trimming removed 6 bases at V and 3 bases at J, with 11 bases between. Overall study findings and caveats: Some naive CD4 clonotypes, around 4.9%, turned up in common across four donors. Inspection by rarefaction showed sorted-subset sequencing to be incomplete despite large depth.

This TCR came from a man younger than 30 in good health. The material sequenced was naive CD8+ T cells sorted from blood. This chain joins TRBV28 and TRBJ1-1; D gene unclear. The CDR3 region has the DNA TGTGCCAGCAGCCTTGTAGAGGACACTGAAGCTTTCTTT. It translates to CASSLVEDTEAFF.